This T cell receptor beta chain was retrieved from a study of spatial heterogeneity in lung cancer. For the study at large: Alpha-chain sequences were detected in numbers that were consistently lower than beta-chain sequences. Regarding the study as a whole: Tumor TCRs that were ubiquitous and expanded showed up in blood more at resection than follow-up.

Note on this clonotype: What it binds is not known.

Unique molecular identifiers, one per molecule, were present on every TCR cDNA molecule. TCRdb re-derived calls from the 5' RACE reads in MiXCR, one entry per CDR3 protein. The sample yields 70,000 to 90,000 distinct CDR3 sequences, 13% seen once. Time point of the sample: sample taken at primary tumor resection. Unsorted samples of tumor, nontumor lung or frozen PBMC had their whole RNA sequenced. 72 TRACERx patients with early, untreated non-small cell lung cancer donated samples. The sequence was collected from a male donor with early-stage non-small cell lung cancer. The sample consisted of PBMCs, taken at surgery.

As DNA, the CDR3 is TGTGCCATCAGTGACCAGGGGGTCACCACTGAAGCTTTCTTT. This translates into CAISDQGVTTEAFF. V usage is TRBV10-3 and J usage is TRBJ1-1; 7 bases align to TRBD1. This CDR3 comprises 14 residues. Unmatched junction bases numbered 5, after V lost 3 bases and J lost 4 bases. Germline V lookup: CDR1 ENHRY, CDR2 SYGVKD.